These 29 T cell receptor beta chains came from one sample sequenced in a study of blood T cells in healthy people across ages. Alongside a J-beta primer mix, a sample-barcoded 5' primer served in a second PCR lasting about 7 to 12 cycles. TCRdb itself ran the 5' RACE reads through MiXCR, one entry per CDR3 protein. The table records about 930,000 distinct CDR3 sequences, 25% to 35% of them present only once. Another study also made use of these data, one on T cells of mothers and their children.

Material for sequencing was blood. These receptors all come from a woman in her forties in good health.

Here the CDR3 DNA reads TGTGCCAGTTCGCCCCCCAGGCGGAGTGAAGCTTTCTTT. Its translation is CASSPPRRSEAFF. The chain uses TRBV12-3 or TRBV12-4 and TRBJ1-1; D is undetermined. The CDR3 loop spans 13 amino acids. V shed 9 bases and J shed 7 bases, with 18 bases lying between them.

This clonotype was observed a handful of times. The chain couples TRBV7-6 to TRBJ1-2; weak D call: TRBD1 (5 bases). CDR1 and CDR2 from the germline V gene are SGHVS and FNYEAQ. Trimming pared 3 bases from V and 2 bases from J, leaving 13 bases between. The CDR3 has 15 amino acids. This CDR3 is CASSLDIGPNYGYTF. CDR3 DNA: TGTGCCAGCAGCTTGGACATTGGACCAAACTATGGCTACACCTTC.

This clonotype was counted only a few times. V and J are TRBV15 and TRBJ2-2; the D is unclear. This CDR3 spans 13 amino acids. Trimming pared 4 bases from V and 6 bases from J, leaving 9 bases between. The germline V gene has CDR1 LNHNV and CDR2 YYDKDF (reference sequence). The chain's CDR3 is CATSITTSGELFF. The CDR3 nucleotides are TGTGCCACCAGCATCACGACGTCCGGGGAGCTGTTTTTT.

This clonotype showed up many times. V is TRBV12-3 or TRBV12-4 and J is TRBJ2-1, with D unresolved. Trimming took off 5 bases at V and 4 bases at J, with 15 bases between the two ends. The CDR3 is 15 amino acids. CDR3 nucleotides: TGTGCCAGCAGTGTACAAGGTGCTAGTTACAATGAGCAGTTCTTC. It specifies CASSVQGASYNEQFF.

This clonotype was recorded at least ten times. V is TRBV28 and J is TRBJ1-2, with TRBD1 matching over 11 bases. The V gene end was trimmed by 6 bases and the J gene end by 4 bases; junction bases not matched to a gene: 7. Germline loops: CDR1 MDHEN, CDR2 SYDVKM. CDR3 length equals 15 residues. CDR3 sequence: CASRTRTGGGYGYTF. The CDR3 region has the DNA TGTGCCAGCAGGACTAGGACAGGGGGCGGCTATGGCTACACCTTC.

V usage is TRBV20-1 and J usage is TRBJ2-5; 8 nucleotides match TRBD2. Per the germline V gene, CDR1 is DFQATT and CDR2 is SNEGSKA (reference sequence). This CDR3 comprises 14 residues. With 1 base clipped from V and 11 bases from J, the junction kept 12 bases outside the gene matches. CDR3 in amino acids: CSARGALAGNEQYF. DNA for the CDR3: TGCAGTGCTAGAGGGGCCCTAGCGGGCAATGAGCAGTACTTC.

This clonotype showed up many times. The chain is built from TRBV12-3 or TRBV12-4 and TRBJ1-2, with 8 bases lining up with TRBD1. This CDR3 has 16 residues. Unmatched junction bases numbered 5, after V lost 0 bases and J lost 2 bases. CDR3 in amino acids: CASSLASAGGNYGYTF. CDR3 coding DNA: TGTGCCAGCAGTTTAGCGTCGGCAGGGGGCAACTATGGCTACACCTTC.

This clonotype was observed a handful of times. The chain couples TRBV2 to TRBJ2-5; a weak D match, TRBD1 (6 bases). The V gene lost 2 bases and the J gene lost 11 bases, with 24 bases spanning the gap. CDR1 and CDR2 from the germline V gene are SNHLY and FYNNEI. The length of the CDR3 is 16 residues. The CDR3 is CASSEKVAGVRLEQYF. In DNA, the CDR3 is TGTGCCAGCAGTGAAAAGGTTGCAGGGGTAAGGCTAGAGCAGTACTTC.

CDR3 sequence (DNA): TGTGCCAGCATTTTTACAGGGACTAGCTCCTACGAGCAGTACTTC. Its translation is CASIFTGTSSYEQYF. The rearrangement links TRBV6-1 to TRBJ2-7, with 8 nucleotides matching TRBD2. The CDR3 is made up of 15 amino acids. Germline lookup yields CDR1 MNHNS and CDR2 SASEGT. V was pared by 7 bases and J by 0 bases, with 8 bases of the junction left unmatched.

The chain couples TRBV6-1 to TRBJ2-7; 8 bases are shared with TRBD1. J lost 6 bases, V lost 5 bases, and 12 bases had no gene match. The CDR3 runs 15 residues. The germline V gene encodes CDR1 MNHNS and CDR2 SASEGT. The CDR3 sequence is CASSSDRTGISEQYF. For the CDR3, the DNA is TGTGCCAGCAGTTCCGATAGGACAGGGATCAGCGAGCAGTACTTC.

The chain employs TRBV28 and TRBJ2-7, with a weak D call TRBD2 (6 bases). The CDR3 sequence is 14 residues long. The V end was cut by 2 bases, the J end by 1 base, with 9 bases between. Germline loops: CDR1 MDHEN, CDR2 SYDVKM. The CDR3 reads CASSLRAGSYEQYF. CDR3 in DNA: TGTGCCAGCAGTTTAAGGGCGGGATCCTACGAGCAGTACTTC.

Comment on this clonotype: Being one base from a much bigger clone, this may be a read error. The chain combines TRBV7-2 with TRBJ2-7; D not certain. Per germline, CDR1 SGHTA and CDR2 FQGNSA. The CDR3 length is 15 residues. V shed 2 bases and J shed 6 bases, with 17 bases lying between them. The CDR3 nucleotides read TGTGCCAGCAGCTTAAGGCTCCCGGGCGGCGGCGAGCAGTACTTC. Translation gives CASSLRLPGGGEQYF.

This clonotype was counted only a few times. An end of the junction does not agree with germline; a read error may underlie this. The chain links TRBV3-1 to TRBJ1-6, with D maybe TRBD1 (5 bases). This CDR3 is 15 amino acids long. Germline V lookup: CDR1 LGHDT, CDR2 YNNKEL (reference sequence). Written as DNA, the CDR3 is TGTGCCAGCAGCCAAGGGTTGGGCGGGACTTCACCTCTCCACTTT. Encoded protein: CASSQGLGGTSPLHF.

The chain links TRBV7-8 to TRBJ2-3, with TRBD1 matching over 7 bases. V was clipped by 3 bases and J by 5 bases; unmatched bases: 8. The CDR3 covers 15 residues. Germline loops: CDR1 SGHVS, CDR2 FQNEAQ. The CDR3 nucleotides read TGTGCCAGCAGCTTGAACAGACAGGGCAGAGATACGCAGTATTTT. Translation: CASSLNRQGRDTQYF.

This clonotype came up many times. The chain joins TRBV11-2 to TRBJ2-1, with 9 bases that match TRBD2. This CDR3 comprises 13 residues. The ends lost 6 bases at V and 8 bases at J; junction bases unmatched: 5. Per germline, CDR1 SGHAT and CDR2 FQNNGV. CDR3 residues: CASRGGGAYEQFF. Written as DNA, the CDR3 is TGTGCCAGCAGGGGCGGGGGGGCGTATGAGCAGTTCTTC. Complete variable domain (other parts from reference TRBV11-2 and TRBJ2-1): EAGVAQSPRYKIIEKRQSVAFWCNPISGHATLYWYQQILGQGPKLLIQFQNNGVVDDSQLPKDRFSAERLKGVDSTLKIQPAKLEDSAVYLCASRGGGAYEQFFGPGTRLTVL.

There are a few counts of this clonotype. CDR3 nucleotide sequence: TGTGCCAGCAGTCCCCGACCGCCAGGGCTAACTAATGAAAAACTGTTTTTT. Protein: CASSPRPPGLTNEKLFF. The chain recombines TRBV12-3 or TRBV12-4 with TRBJ1-4; maybe TRBD1 (5 bases). Trimming shortened V by 5 bases and J by 1 base, and 17 bases separated the two germline ends. This CDR3 region has 17 residues.

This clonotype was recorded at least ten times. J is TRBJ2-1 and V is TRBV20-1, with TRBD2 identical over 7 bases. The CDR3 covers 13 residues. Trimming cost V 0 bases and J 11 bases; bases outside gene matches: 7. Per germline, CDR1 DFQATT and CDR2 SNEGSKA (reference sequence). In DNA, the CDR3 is TGCAGTGCTAGAGATCATGTCGGGGGGAAGCAGTTCTTC. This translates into CSARDHVGGKQFF.

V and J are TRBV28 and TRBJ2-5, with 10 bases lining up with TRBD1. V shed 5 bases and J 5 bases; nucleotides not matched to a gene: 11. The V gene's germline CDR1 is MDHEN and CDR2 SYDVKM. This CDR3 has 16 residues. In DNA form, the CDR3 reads TGTGCCAGCAGTGTTCCGGGACAGGGGTCTACGGAGACCCAGTACTTC. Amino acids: CASSVPGQGSTETQYF.

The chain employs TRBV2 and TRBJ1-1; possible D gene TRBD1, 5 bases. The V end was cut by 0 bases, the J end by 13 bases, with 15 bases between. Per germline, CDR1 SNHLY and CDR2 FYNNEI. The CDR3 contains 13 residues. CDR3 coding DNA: TGTGCCAGCAGTGAAGCGTGGGGCAGCTCAGGTTTCTTT. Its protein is CASSEAWGSSGFF.

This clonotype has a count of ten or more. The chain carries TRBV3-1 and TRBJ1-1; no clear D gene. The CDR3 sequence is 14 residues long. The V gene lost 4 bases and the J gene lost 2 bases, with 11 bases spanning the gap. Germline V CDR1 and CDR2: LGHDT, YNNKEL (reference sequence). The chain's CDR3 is CASSLQVVNTEAFF. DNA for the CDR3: TGTGCCAGCAGCCTCCAAGTTGTTAACACTGAAGCTTTCTTT.

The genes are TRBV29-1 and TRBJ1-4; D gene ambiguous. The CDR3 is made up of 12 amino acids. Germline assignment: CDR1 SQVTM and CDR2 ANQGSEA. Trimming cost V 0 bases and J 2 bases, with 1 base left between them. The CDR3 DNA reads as TGCAGCGTTGAAGATACTAATGAAAAACTGTTTTTT. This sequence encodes CSVEDTNEKLFF. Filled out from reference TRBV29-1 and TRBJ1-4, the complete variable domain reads SAVISQKPSRDICQRGTSLTIQCQVDSQVTMMFWYRQQPGQSLTLIATANQGSEATYESGFVIDKFPISRPNLTFSTLTVSNMSPEDSSIYLCSVEDTNEKLFFGSGTQLSVL.

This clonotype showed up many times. CDR3 loop: CASCNSGGAHEQFF. DNA of the CDR3: TGTGCCAGCTGTAATAGCGGGGGGGCCCATGAGCAGTTCTTC. V is TRBV12-3 or TRBV12-4 and J is TRBJ2-1, with 11 bases aligning to TRBD2. This CDR3 comprises 14 residues. J was trimmed by 8 bases and V by 8 bases; bases with no gene match: 8.

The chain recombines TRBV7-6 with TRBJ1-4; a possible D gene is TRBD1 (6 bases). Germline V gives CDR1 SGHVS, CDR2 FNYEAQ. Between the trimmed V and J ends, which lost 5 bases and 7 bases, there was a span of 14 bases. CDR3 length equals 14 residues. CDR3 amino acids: CASSRPGESEKLFF. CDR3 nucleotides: TGTGCCAGCAGCCGCCCAGGGGAGAGTGAAAAACTGTTTTTT.

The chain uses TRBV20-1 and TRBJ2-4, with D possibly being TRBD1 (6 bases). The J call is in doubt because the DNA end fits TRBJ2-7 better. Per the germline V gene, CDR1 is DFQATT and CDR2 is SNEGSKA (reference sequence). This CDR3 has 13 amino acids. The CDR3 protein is CSARIRRGNEQYF. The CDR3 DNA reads TGCAGTGCTAGAATCCGCAGGGGAAACGAGCAGTACTTC.

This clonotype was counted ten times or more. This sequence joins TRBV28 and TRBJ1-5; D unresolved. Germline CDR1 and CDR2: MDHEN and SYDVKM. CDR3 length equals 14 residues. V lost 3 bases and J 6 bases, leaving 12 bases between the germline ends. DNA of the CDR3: TGTGCCAGCAGTTTCTATATGGGAGGTCAGCCCCAGCATTTT. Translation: CASSFYMGGQPQHF.

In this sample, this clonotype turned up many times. CDR3 residues: CASTRSPGQSYEQYF. Written as DNA, the CDR3 is TGTGCCAGCACCCGCTCACCGGGACAGTCCTACGAGCAGTACTTC. The J gene is TRBJ2-7, the V gene TRBV6-6, with 7 bases aligning to TRBD1. V lost 7 bases, J lost 1 base, and 10 bases stayed unmatched. CDR3 length equals 15 residues. Per the germline V gene, CDR1 is MNHNY and CDR2 is SVGAGI (reference sequence).

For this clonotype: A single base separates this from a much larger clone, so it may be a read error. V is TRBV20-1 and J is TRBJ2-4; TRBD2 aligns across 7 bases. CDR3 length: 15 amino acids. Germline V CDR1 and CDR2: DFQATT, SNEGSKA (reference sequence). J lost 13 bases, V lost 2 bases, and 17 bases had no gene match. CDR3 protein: CSARKSGALYNEQYF. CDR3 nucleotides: TGCAGTGCTAGAAAAAGCGGGGCCCTATACAATGAGCAGTACTTC.

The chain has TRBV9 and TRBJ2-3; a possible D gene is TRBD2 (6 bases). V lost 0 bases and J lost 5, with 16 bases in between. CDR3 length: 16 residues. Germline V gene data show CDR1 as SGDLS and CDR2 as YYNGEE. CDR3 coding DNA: TGTGCCAGCAGCGTAGTGGGCCTAGCGACCGGAGATACGCAGTATTTT. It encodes CASSVVGLATGDTQYF.

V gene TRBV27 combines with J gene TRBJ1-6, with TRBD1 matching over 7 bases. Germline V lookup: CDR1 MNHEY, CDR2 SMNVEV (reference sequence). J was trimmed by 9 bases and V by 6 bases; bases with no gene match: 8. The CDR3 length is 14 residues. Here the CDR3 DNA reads TGTGCCAGCAGGCGACAGGGTTCGGGTTCACCCCTCCACTTT. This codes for CASRRQGSGSPLHF.